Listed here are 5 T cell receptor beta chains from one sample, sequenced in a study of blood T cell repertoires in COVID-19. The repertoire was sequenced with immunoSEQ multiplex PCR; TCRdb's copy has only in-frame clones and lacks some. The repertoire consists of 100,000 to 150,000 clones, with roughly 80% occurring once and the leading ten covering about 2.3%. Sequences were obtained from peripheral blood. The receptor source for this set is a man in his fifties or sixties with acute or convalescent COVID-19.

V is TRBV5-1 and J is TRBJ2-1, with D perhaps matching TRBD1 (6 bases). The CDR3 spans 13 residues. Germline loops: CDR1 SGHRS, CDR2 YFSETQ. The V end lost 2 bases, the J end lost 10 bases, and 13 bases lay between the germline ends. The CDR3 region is CASSFAGAGEQFF. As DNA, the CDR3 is TGCGCCAGCAGCTTCGCAGGGGCTGGGGAGCAGTTCTTC.

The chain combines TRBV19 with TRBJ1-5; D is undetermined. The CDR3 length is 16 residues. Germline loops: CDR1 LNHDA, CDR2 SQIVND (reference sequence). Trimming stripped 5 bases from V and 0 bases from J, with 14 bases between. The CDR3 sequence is CASSPSGWYSNQPQHF. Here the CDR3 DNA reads TGTGCCAGTAGTCCCAGCGGTTGGTATAGCAATCAGCCCCAGCATTTT. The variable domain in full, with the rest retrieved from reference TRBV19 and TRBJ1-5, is DGGITQSPKYLFRKEGQNVTLSCEQNLNHDAMYWYRQDPGQGLRLIYYSQIVNDFQKGDIAEGYSVSREKKESFPLTVTSAQKNPTAFYLCASSPSGWYSNQPQHFGDGTRLSIL.

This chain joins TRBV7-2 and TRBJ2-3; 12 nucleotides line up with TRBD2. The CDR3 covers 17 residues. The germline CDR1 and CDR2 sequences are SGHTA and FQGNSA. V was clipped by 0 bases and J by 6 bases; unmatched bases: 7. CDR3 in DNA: TGTGCCAGCAGCTTAGCGCCTCTAGCGGGGGGGACGGATACGCAGTATTTT. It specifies CASSLAPLAGGTDTQYF.

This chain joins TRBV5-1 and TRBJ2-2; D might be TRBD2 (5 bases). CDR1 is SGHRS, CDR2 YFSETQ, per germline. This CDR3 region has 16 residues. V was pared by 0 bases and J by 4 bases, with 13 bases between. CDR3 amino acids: CASSLGSGSPTGELFF. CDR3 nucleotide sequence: TGCGCCAGCAGCTTGGGAAGTGGGAGTCCCACCGGGGAGCTGTTTTTT.

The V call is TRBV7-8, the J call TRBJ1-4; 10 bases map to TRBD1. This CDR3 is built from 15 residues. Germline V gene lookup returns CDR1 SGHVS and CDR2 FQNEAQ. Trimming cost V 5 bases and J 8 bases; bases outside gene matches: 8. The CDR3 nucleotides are TGTGCCAGCAGCCGAGACAGGGGGCACCCAGAAAAACTGTTTTTT. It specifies CASSRDRGHPEKLFF.